This T cell receptor (beta chain) came from a study of blood T cell repertoires in COVID-19. Study background: Researchers got acute and convalescent COVID-19 samples from the United States, Italy and Spain. PBMCs, B-cell-depleted T cells, or T cells provided the cDNA or gDNA that made up the material.

The protocol was immunoSEQ multiplex PCR, while the TCRdb copy is restricted to in-frame clones and leaves out a portion. The table records 310,000 or so clones, about nine tenths of them present only once. Each participant's cohort was designated according to participant-reported clinical history. V dropped 2 bases and J dropped 10; count of bases not matched to a gene: 7. Germline V gene lookup returns CDR1 SGHAT and CDR2 FQNNGV. The CDR3 covers 15 residues. The sample comprised PBMCs or T cells enriched from blood (not recorded which). The chain has TRBV11-2 and TRBJ2-1; 11 bases fit TRBD2. This clonotype originated in a middle-aged woman who had recovered from COVID-19. The CDR3 protein is CASSLLLAGVREQFF. The CDR3 region has the DNA TGTGCCAGCAGCTTATTACTAGCGGGAGTTAGGGAGCAGTTCTTC.